The clone carrying this T cell receptor beta chain turned up a few times. The antigen is undetermined. The data were obtained in a study of type 1 regulatory T cells. At the level of the study: This in vitro CD4 product, T-allo10, is enriched for Tr1 cells and alloantigen-specific. Regarding the study as a whole: Compared with non-type 1 regulatory T cells, type 1 regulatory T cells showed a more restricted TCR repertoire.

Trimming pared 0 bases from V and 8 bases from J, leaving 12 bases between. CDR3 length: 14 residues. Germline V gene sequence: CDR1 SGHTA, CDR2 FQGNSA. MiXCR was run by TCRdb on the reads, yielding one entry per CDR3 protein. Among 60,000 to 70,000 distinct CDR3 sequences listed, almost 50% were seen once. This sequence originates from a human donor in good health. The J gene is TRBJ2-3, the V gene TRBV7-2; D gene unclear. What was sequenced was cultured non-Tr1 T cells, either the whole culture or a sorted T cell fraction (not recorded which). CDR3 nucleotide sequence: TGTGCCAGCAGCTTAGCTAACGCCCGAGGTACGCAGTATTTT. Amino acids: CASSLANARGTQYF.